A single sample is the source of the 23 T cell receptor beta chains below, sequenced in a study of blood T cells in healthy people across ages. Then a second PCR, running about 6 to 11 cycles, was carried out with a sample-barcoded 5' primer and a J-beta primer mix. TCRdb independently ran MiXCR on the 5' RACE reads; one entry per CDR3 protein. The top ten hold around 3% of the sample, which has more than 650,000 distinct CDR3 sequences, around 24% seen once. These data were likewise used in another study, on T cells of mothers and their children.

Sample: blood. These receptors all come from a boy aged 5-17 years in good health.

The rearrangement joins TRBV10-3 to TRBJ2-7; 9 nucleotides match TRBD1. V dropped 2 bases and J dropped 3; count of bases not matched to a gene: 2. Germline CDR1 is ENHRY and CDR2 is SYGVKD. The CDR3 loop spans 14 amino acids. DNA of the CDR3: TGTGCCATCAGTGAGGGGACAGGGAGCTACGAGCAGTACTTC. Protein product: CAISEGTGSYEQYF.

Here the CDR3 DNA reads TGTGCCATCACGGGACAGGGTTCCAATGAGCAGTTCTTC. Translation gives CAITGQGSNEQFF. V usage is TRBV10-3 and J usage is TRBJ2-5; 9 bases are shared with TRBD1. The DNA end lines up better with TRBJ2-1; the J call may be wrong. This CDR3 contains 13 residues. CDR1 and CDR2 from the germline V gene are ENHRY and SYGVKD.

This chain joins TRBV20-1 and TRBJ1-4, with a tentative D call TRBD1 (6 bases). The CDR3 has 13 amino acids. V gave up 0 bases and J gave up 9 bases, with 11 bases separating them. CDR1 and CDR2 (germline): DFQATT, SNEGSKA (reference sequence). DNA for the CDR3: TGCAGTGCTAGAGACAGGGACATCCAAAAACTGTTTTTT. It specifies CSARDRDIQKLFF.

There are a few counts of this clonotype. The CDR3 region has the DNA TGTGCCACCAGCAGAGATTCGGCAGCCTCTAACAATGAGCAGTTCTTC. Its translation: CATSRDSAASNNEQFF. The chain joins TRBV15 to TRBJ2-1; no clear D. With 0 bases removed from V and 5 bases from J, the gap between germline ends came to 14 bases. Germline V gives CDR1 LNHNV, CDR2 YYDKDF (reference sequence). The CDR3 has 16 residues.

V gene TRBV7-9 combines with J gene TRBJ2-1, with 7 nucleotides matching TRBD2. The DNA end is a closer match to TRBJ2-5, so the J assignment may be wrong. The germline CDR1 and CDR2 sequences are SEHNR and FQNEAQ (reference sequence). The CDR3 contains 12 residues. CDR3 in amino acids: CASAARGETQYF. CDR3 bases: TGTGCCAGCGCCGCGCGGGGGGAGACCCAGTACTTC.

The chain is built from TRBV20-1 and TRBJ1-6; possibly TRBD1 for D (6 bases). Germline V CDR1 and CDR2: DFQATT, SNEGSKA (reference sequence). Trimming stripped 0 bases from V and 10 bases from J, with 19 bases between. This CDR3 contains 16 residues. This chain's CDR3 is CSARDLPGHLTSPLHF. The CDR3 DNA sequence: TGCAGTGCTAGAGACCTCCCGGGACATCTGACGTCACCCCTCCACTTT.

CDR3 sequence (DNA): TGCAGTGCTAGAGTAGGAGGGTCTAACCTGAACACTGAAGCTTTCTTT. Translation: CSARVGGSNLNTEAFF. The rearrangement links TRBV20-1 to TRBJ1-1; D remains ambiguous. The V gene lost 1 base and the J gene lost 0 bases, with 15 bases spanning the gap. The CDR3 runs 16 residues. Germline CDR1 DFQATT, CDR2 SNEGSKA (reference sequence).

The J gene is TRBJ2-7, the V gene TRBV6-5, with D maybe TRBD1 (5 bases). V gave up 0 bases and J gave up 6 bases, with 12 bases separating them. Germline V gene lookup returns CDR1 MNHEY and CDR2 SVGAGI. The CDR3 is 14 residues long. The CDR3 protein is CASSYSARVREQYF. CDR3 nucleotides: TGTGCCAGCAGTTACTCGGCCAGGGTGCGCGAGCAGTACTTC.

The chain's CDR3 is CAWSPLEGRNTEAFF. As DNA, the CDR3 is TGTGCCTGGAGTCCATTAGAGGGAAGGAACACTGAAGCTTTCTTT. The chain couples TRBV30 to TRBJ1-1; D uncertain. V lost 2 bases and J 1 base, leaving 14 bases between the germline ends. This CDR3 is built from 15 residues. CDR1 GTSNPN and CDR2 SVGIG come from the germline V gene (reference sequence).

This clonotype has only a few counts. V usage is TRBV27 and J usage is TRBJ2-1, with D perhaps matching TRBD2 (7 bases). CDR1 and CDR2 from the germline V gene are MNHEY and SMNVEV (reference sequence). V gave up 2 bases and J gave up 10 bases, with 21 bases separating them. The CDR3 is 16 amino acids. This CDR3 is CASSLRGGTALREQFF. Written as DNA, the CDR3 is TGTGCCAGCAGTTTAAGGGGGGGAACGGCGCTTCGGGAGCAGTTCTTC.

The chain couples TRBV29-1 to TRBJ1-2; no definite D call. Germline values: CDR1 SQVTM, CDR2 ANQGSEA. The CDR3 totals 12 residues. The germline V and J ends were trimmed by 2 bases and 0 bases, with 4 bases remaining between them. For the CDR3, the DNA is TGCAGCGTTGAACAGACTAACTATGGCTACACCTTC. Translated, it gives CSVEQTNYGYTF.

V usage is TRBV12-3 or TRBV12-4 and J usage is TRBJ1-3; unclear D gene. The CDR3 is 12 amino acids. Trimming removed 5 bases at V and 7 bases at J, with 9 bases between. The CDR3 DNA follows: TGTGCCAGCAGTCCGTCTTGGAACACCATATATTTT. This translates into CASSPSWNTIYF.

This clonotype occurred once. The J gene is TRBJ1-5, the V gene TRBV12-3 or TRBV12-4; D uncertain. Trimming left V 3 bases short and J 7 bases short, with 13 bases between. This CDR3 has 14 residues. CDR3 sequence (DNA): TGTGCCAGCAGTTTTTCGGGAGTAGGGCAGCCCCAGCATTTT. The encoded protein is CASSFSGVGQPQHF.

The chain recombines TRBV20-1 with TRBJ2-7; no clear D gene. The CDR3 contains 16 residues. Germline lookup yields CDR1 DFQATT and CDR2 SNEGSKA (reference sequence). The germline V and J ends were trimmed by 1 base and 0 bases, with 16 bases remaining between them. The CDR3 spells CSARGPTLGPSYEQYF. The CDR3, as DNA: TGCAGTGCTAGAGGACCCACCCTCGGGCCCTCCTACGAGCAGTACTTC.

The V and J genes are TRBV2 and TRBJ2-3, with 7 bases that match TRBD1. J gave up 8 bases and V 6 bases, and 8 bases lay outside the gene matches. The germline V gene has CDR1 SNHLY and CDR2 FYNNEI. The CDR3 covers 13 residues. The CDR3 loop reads CASRLDRPGTQYF. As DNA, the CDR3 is TGTGCCAGCAGGCTGGACAGGCCGGGTACGCAGTATTTT.

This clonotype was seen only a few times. CDR3 loop: CASSLGLVGYEQYF. DNA of the CDR3: TGTGCCAGCAGCTTGGGACTAGTGGGCTACGAGCAGTACTTC. This rearrangement joins TRBV5-6 to TRBJ2-7; TRBD2 might be the D (6 bases). Germline CDR1 reads SGHDT; CDR2 reads YYEEEE. This CDR3 has 14 residues. The V end lost 0 bases, the J end lost 3 bases, and 10 bases lay between the germline ends.

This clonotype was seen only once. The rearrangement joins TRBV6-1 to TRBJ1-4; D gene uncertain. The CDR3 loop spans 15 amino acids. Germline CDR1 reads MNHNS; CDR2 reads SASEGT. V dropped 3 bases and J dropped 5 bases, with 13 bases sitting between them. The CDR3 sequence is CASSEPGWGNEKLFF. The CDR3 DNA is TGTGCCAGCAGTGAGCCGGGATGGGGAAATGAAAAACTGTTTTTT.

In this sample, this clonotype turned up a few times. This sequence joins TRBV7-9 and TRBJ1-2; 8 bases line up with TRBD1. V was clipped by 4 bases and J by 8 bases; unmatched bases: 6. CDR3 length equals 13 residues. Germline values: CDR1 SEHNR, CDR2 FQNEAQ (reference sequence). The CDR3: CASSSTGVEGYTF. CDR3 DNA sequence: TGTGCCAGCAGCTCGACAGGGGTGGAGGGCTACACCTTC. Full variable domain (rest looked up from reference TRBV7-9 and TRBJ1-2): DTGVSQNPRHKITKRGQNVTFRCDPISEHNRLYWYRQTLGQGPEFLTYFQNEAQLEKSRLLSDRFSAERPKGSFSTLEIQRTEQGDSAMYLCASSSTGVEGYTFGSGTRLTVV.

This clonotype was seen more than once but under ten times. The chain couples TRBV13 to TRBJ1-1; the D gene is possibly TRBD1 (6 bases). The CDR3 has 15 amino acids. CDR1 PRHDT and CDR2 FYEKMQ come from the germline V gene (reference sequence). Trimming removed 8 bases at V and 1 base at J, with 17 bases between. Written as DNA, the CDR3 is TGTGCCAGCCGGGTGGTTGGGGGGCCGAACACTGAAGCTTTCTTT. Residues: CASRVVGGPNTEAFF.

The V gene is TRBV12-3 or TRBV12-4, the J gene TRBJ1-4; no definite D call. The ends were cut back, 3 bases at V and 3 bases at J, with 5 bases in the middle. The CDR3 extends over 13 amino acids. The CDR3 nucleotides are TGTGCCAGCAGTTTTAGTCCTAATGAAAAACTGTTTTTT. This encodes CASSFSPNEKLFF.

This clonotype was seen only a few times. The CDR3 region has the DNA TGTGCCAGCAGCCAGCTCGGGGCCGGGGAGCTGTTTTTT. It codes for CASSQLGAGELFF. The rearrangement uses TRBV6-1 and TRBJ2-2; D is perhaps TRBD2 (5 bases). The CDR3 is made up of 13 amino acids. V lost 6 bases, J lost 6 bases, and 11 bases lay in between. Germline V gene sequence: CDR1 MNHNS, CDR2 SASEGT.

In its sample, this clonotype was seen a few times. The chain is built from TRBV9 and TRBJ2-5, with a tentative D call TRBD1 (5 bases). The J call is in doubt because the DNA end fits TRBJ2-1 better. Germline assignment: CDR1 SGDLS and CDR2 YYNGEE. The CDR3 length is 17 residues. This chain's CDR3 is CASSRPGRQGRNNEQFF. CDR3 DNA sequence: TGTGCCAGCAGTCGTCCAGGACGGCAGGGCCGAAACAATGAGCAGTTCTTC.

In DNA, the CDR3 is TGTGCCACCGCGGTTGCCTCTGGAAACACCATATATTTT. Translating gives CATAVASGNTIYF. The V gene is TRBV2, the J gene TRBJ1-3; D gene uncertain. The CDR3 loop spans 13 amino acids. V was cut by 10 bases and J by 0 bases, with 10 bases left in between. CDR1 is SNHLY and CDR2 is FYNNEI in the germline V gene.